A selection of T cell receptor beta chains follows, all from one sample in a study of blood T cell repertoires in COVID-19. Clones were sequenced by immunoSEQ multiplex PCR, and TCRdb holds only the in-frame ones, with some missing. The sample records fewer than 350,000 clones, 85% to 90% being singletons. Sample: peripheral blood. The source is a man in his forties with acute or convalescent COVID-19. The CDR3 runs from the conserved cysteine through the conserved F or W. Each record gives: J gene, CDR3 length, D gene, V gene, clone size, CDR3 DNA, CDR3 protein. The D gene is left open where the match is weak. Size is omitted from some rows. Given values are once, few, many or a class for expanded clones.

TRBJ1-4 13 . TRBV5-1 . TGCGCCAGCAGCCCCCAGGGCAATGAAAAACTGTTTTTT CASSPQGNEKLFF
TRBJ1-1 15 . TRBV25-1 once TGTGCCAGCAGTGACCCTCGAGGGGGGGACACTGAAGCTTTCTTT CASSDPRGGDTEAFF
TRBJ1-2 13 . TRBV12-3/TRBV12-4 . TGTGCCAGCACCCCATTTACTATGCAGGGCTACACCTTC CASTPFTMQGYTF
TRBJ1-1 16 . TRBV5-1 . TGCGCCAGCAGCTCGGGTGCCGGGGGTTACGGCGCTGAAGCTTTCTTT CASSSGAGGYGAEAFF
TRBJ1-3 14 . TRBV29-1 . TGCAGCGTTGAAGATGGGAGGGCTGGAAACACCATATATTTT CSVEDGRAGNTIYF
TRBJ1-5 14 . TRBV19 . TGTGCCAGTAGGGGAGAGCATAGCAATCAGCCCCAGCATTTT CASRGEHSNQPQHF
TRBJ1-2 13 . TRBV2 . TGTGCCAGCAGATACCGGGACTCCTATGGCTACACCTTC CASRYRDSYGYTF
TRBJ2-1 15 TRBD2 TRBV5-1 . TGCGCCAGCAGCTTGGACCCCGGGACTAGGAATGAGCAGTTCTTC CASSLDPGTRNEQFF
TRBJ1-2 15 . TRBV9 . TGTGCCAGCAGCCCACCCAACCGAGGGCCGTATGGCTACACCTTC CASSPPNRGPYGYTF
TRBJ2-5 15 TRBD2 TRBV5-1 . TGCGCCAGCAGCAGAGCGGGACGGAATCAAGAGACCCAGTACTTC CASSRAGRNQETQYF
TRBJ1-1 12 . TRBV7-9 once TGTGCCAGCAGCTCTAACGCGGGGGGGGCTTTCTTT CASSSNAGGAFF
TRBJ1-5 14 TRBD1 TRBV19 . TGTGCCACCCAAGGACAGGGGGGTGTTCAGCCCCAGCATTTT CATQGQGGVQPQHF
TRBJ1-1 15 . TRBV6-5 . TGTGCCAGCAGTTACCCCGGACAGCAAAACACTGAAGCTTTCTTT CASSYPGQQNTEAFF
TRBJ2-7 15 TRBD2 TRBV6-1 . TGTGCCAGCAGTGAAGGGGGGGGGACTTACTACGAGCAGTACTTC CASSEGGGTYYEQYF
TRBJ1-2 15 . TRBV5-8 once TGTGCCAGCAGCTTACGCGGGGAAATGAACTATGGCTACACCTTC CASSLRGEMNYGYTF
TRBJ2-1 21 TRBD2 TRBV9 . TGTGCCAGCAGCGAGGAGGAGGGAGGACTAGCGGGGGGGCCGTCCTACAATGAGCAGTTCTTC CASSEEEGGLAGGPSYNEQFF
TRBJ2-1 13 . TRBV18 . TGTGCCAGCTCACCCCGGGACATCCATGAGCAGTTCTTC CASSPRDIHEQFF
TRBJ1-6 13 . TRBV30 . TGTGCCTGGAGTGAACAACAGGATCTACCCCTCCACTTT CAWSEQQDLPLHF
TRBJ1-1 13 . TRBV6-5 . TGTGCCAGCAGTTCCCGCGGTAACACTGAAGCTTTCTTT CASSSRGNTEAFF